This T cell receptor beta chain was sequenced during a study of low-dose radiotherapy and immunotherapy resistance in tumors. Study information: Over 26 weeks, cohort 2 got 1 Gy every two weeks, reaching 13 Gy.

Described time point: before trial treatment. Eligible patients had advanced solid tumors lacking tumor-infiltrating lymphocytes. The CDR3 loop spans 13 amino acids. Gene-specific TRAV and TRBV primers were used for first-strand cDNA, covering alpha and beta chains. The authors amplified TCRs for 20 PCR cycles with a constant-region primer and a V-primer adapter. Via MiXCR, TCRdb re-called the reads, giving one row per CDR3 protein. Counted here are tens of thousands of distinct CDR3 sequences, 25% to 40% occurring once; the ten biggest clones make up roughly 3.5%. Sequences were derived from PBMCs, sampled before treatment. The origin of this receptor is a male donor with gallbladder cancer. The rearrangement links TRBV21-1 to TRBJ1-5; the D segment call TRBD1 is taken from the table without a DNA check. TRBV21-1 is reported as a pseudogene. In nucleotides, the CDR3 is TGTGCCAGCAACATACAGGGGAGTCAGCCCCAGCATTTT. This codes for CASNIQGSQPQHF.